The rows below give T cell receptor beta chains drawn from one sample of a study of CD8+ T cells in alopecia areata. TCRdb keeps only in-frame clones here, not all; method: immunoSEQ multiplex PCR. This sample yields 100,000 to 150,000 clones, of which 47% are seen a single time; over 9.5% belongs to the top ten. Sequenced material: NKG2D-low CD8+ T cells sorted from blood. These receptors originate from a human donor with alopecia areata. CDR3s include the opening cysteine and the closing phenylalanine or tryptophan. The order of the fields is D gene, J gene, clone size, V gene, CDR3 protein, CDR3 DNA. D genes are given only for firm matches. Rows may omit the clone size; those that give it use once, few, many or a size class.

d_gene: TRBD1; j_gene: TRBJ2-2; abundance: .; v_gene: TRBV5-1; CDR3aa: CATRPDRATGELFF; CDR3nt: TGCGCCACCCGCCCGGACAGGGCCACCGGGGAGCTGTTTTTT
d_gene: .; j_gene: TRBJ1-2; abundance: few; v_gene: TRBV21-1; CDR3aa: CASSKMRASYGYTF; CDR3nt: TGTGCCAGCAGCAAAATGCGGGCGTCCTATGGCTACACCTTC
d_gene: .; j_gene: TRBJ1-1; abundance: few; v_gene: TRBV29-1; CDR3aa: CSVRTENTEAFF; CDR3nt: TGCAGCGTTAGGACAGAGAACACTGAAGCTTTCTTT
d_gene: .; j_gene: TRBJ2-3; abundance: .; v_gene: TRBV28; CDR3aa: CASSLILAPDTQYF; CDR3nt: TGTGCCAGCAGTTTAATACTAGCCCCCGATACGCAGTATTTT
d_gene: .; j_gene: TRBJ2-3; abundance: few; v_gene: TRBV29-1; CDR3aa: CSVLPEGDTDTQYF; CDR3nt: TGCAGCGTGTTACCCGAGGGGGACACAGATACGCAGTATTTT
d_gene: .; j_gene: TRBJ2-1; abundance: .; v_gene: TRBV9; CDR3aa: CASSEGTGGEQFF; CDR3nt: TGTGCCAGCAGCGAGGGGACCGGGGGTGAGCAGTTCTTC
d_gene: TRBD1; j_gene: TRBJ2-7; abundance: .; v_gene: TRBV9; CDR3aa: CASSVSGTDYEQYF; CDR3nt: TGTGCCAGCAGCGTATCCGGGACAGACTACGAGCAGTACTTC
d_gene: TRBD1; j_gene: TRBJ2-3; abundance: .; v_gene: TRBV5-1; CDR3aa: CASKAWTGPMDTQYF; CDR3nt: TGCGCCAGCAAAGCCTGGACAGGCCCCATGGATACGCAGTATTTT
d_gene: .; j_gene: TRBJ1-4; abundance: .; v_gene: TRBV29-1; CDR3aa: CSVENEKLFF; CDR3nt: TGCAGCGTTGAAAACGAAAAACTGTTTTTT
d_gene: .; j_gene: TRBJ2-7; abundance: few; v_gene: TRBV29-1; CDR3aa: CSVDQGHEQYF; CDR3nt: TGCAGCGTTGATCAGGGCCACGAGCAGTACTTC
d_gene: .; j_gene: TRBJ2-2; abundance: .; v_gene: TRBV29-1; CDR3aa: CSVVRETGELFF; CDR3nt: TGCAGCGTTGTCCGCGAGACCGGGGAGCTGTTTTTT
d_gene: .; j_gene: TRBJ2-1; abundance: .; v_gene: TRBV5-1; CDR3aa: CASSLGVGEQFF; CDR3nt: TGCGCCAGCAGCTTGGGTGTGGGGGAGCAGTTCTTC
d_gene: TRBD1; j_gene: TRBJ2-7; abundance: .; v_gene: TRBV29-1; CDR3aa: CSVELDRGKYEQYF; CDR3nt: TGCAGCGTTGAATTGGACAGGGGGAAGTACGAGCAGTACTTC
d_gene: .; j_gene: TRBJ1-1; abundance: .; v_gene: TRBV27; CDR3aa: CASSRGNTEAFF; CDR3nt: TGTGCCAGCAGTAGAGGGAACACTGAAGCTTTCTTT
d_gene: .; j_gene: TRBJ2-3; abundance: .; v_gene: TRBV29-1; CDR3aa: CSVEARSDTQYF; CDR3nt: TGCAGCGTTGAAGCCAGGTCAGATACGCAGTATTTT
d_gene: .; j_gene: TRBJ2-5; abundance: once; v_gene: TRBV7-9; CDR3aa: CASSSLASQETQYF; CDR3nt: TGTGCCAGCAGCTCCTTAGCTAGCCAGGAGACCCAGTACTTC
d_gene: .; j_gene: TRBJ2-7; abundance: few; v_gene: TRBV29-1; CDR3aa: CSVEDSRVSYEQYF; CDR3nt: TGCAGCGTTGAGGACAGCCGAGTATCCTACGAGCAGTACTTC
d_gene: TRBD2; j_gene: TRBJ2-1; abundance: .; v_gene: TRBV29-1; CDR3aa: CSGQEREYNEQFF; CDR3nt: TGCAGCGGTCAGGAGCGGGAGTACAATGAGCAGTTCTTC
d_gene: TRBD1; j_gene: TRBJ2-1; abundance: once; v_gene: TRBV30; CDR3aa: CACPRPGQGWDEQFF; CDR3nt: TGTGCCTGTCCTCGACCTGGACAGGGGTGGGATGAGCAGTTCTTC
d_gene: .; j_gene: TRBJ2-4; abundance: .; v_gene: TRBV27; CDR3aa: CASSLGVKQLAYF; CDR3nt: TGTGCCAGCAGTTTAGGAGTCAAACAGCTGGCGTACTTC
d_gene: TRBD1; j_gene: TRBJ2-3; abundance: few; v_gene: TRBV27; CDR3aa: CASSSGTGNTDTQYF; CDR3nt: TGTGCCAGCAGTTCTGGGACAGGGAACACAGATACGCAGTATTTT
d_gene: .; j_gene: TRBJ1-2; abundance: .; v_gene: TRBV4-1; CDR3aa: CASSQGAREGYGYTF; CDR3nt: TGCGCCAGCAGCCAAGGAGCCAGGGAGGGCTATGGCTACACCTTC
d_gene: .; j_gene: TRBJ2-1; abundance: .; v_gene: TRBV5-1; CDR3aa: CASSLPPNNEQFF; CDR3nt: TGCGCCAGCAGCTTACCGCCTAACAATGAGCAGTTCTTC
d_gene: .; j_gene: TRBJ2-3; abundance: .; v_gene: TRBV7-9; CDR3aa: CASSPTHKDEDTQYF; CDR3nt: TGTGCCAGCAGCCCCACCCACAAGGATGAGGATACGCAGTATTTT
d_gene: .; j_gene: TRBJ2-7; abundance: .; v_gene: TRBV25-1; CDR3aa: CASSGEAYEQYF; CDR3nt: TGTGCCAGCAGTGGTGAGGCCTACGAGCAGTACTTC
d_gene: .; j_gene: TRBJ2-5; abundance: .; v_gene: TRBV29-1; CDR3aa: CSVAGTLQETQYF; CDR3nt: TGCAGCGTCGCCGGGACATTGCAAGAGACCCAGTACTTC
d_gene: TRBD2; j_gene: TRBJ2-7; abundance: .; v_gene: TRBV6-6; CDR3aa: CASSYLTSGSYEQYF; CDR3nt: TGTGCCAGCAGTTACCTTACTAGCGGGTCCTACGAGCAGTACTTC
d_gene: .; j_gene: TRBJ2-1; abundance: few; v_gene: TRBV18; CDR3aa: CASSNQARRDEQFF; CDR3nt: TGTGCCAGCTCAAACCAGGCGCGGCGGGATGAGCAGTTCTTC
d_gene: .; j_gene: TRBJ2-2; abundance: .; v_gene: TRBV29-1; CDR3aa: CSVEGWGTGELFF; CDR3nt: TGCAGCGTTGAAGGGTGGGGCACCGGGGAGCTGTTTTTT
d_gene: TRBD1; j_gene: TRBJ2-3; abundance: .; v_gene: TRBV5-4; CDR3aa: CASSGGQGITDTQYF; CDR3nt: TGTGCCAGCAGCGGCGGACAGGGGATCACAGATACGCAGTATTTT
d_gene: TRBD1; j_gene: TRBJ2-7; abundance: .; v_gene: TRBV5-4; CDR3aa: CASSSTGSEQYF; CDR3nt: TGTGCCAGCAGCTCGACAGGGTCCGAGCAGTACTTC
d_gene: .; j_gene: TRBJ2-7; abundance: few; v_gene: TRBV13; CDR3aa: CASSGGMQLVPRYEQYF; CDR3nt: TGTGCCAGCAGTGGTGGGATGCAGCTGGTTCCCCGCTACGAGCAGTACTTC
d_gene: TRBD1; j_gene: TRBJ2-7; abundance: few; v_gene: TRBV27; CDR3aa: CASQGQGFDEQYF; CDR3nt: TGTGCCAGCCAGGGACAGGGGTTCGACGAGCAGTACTTC
d_gene: .; j_gene: TRBJ2-1; abundance: .; v_gene: TRBV28; CDR3aa: CASRLNDEQFF; CDR3nt: TGTGCCAGCAGGTTAAACGATGAGCAGTTCTTC
d_gene: TRBD2; j_gene: TRBJ2-7; abundance: .; v_gene: TRBV19; CDR3aa: CASSVTSGSRYEQYF; CDR3nt: TGTGCCAGTAGTGTCACTAGCGGGAGTCGGTACGAGCAGTACTTC
d_gene: TRBD1; j_gene: TRBJ2-1; abundance: .; v_gene: TRBV7-9; CDR3aa: CASSSLTGTDSYNEQFF; CDR3nt: TGTGCCAGCAGCTCGCTGACCGGGACAGATTCTTACAATGAGCAGTTCTTC
d_gene: .; j_gene: TRBJ2-3; abundance: few; v_gene: TRBV29-1; CDR3aa: CSVEEIAHGTDTQYF; CDR3nt: TGCAGCGTTGAAGAAATCGCCCATGGGACAGATACGCAGTATTTT
d_gene: .; j_gene: TRBJ1-1; abundance: .; v_gene: TRBV9; CDR3aa: CASSVDGGLRTFF; CDR3nt: TGTGCCAGCAGCGTAGACGGAGGGCTTAGAACTTTCTTT
d_gene: TRBD1; j_gene: TRBJ2-3; abundance: .; v_gene: TRBV29-1; CDR3aa: CSERQGCTDTQYF; CDR3nt: TGCAGCGAGCGACAGGGGTGCACAGATACGCAGTATTTT
d_gene: .; j_gene: TRBJ2-1; abundance: .; v_gene: TRBV9; CDR3aa: CASSVDADIRYNEQFF; CDR3nt: TGTGCCAGCAGCGTAGACGCTGACATCCGGTACAATGAGCAGTTCTTC
d_gene: .; j_gene: TRBJ2-7; abundance: .; v_gene: TRBV28; CDR3aa: CASSEVESYEQYF; CDR3nt: TGTGCCAGCAGTGAGGTCGAGTCCTACGAGCAGTACTTC
d_gene: TRBD1; j_gene: TRBJ1-5; abundance: .; v_gene: TRBV5-1; CDR3aa: CASSQGTDSNQPQHF; CDR3nt: TGCGCCAGCAGCCAAGGGACAGATAGCAATCAGCCCCAGCATTTT
d_gene: .; j_gene: TRBJ2-7; abundance: .; v_gene: TRBV29-1; CDR3aa: CSGEWPEGEQYF; CDR3nt: TGCAGCGGCGAGTGGCCTGAGGGCGAGCAGTACTTC
d_gene: .; j_gene: TRBJ2-1; abundance: .; v_gene: TRBV7-9; CDR3aa: CASRERITGRNNEQFF; CDR3nt: TGTGCCAGCAGAGAACGAATCACCGGGCGGAACAATGAGCAGTTCTTC
d_gene: TRBD2; j_gene: TRBJ2-1; abundance: .; v_gene: TRBV29-1; CDR3aa: CSVGLVDNEQFF; CDR3nt: TGCAGCGTCGGACTAGTAGATAATGAGCAGTTCTTC
d_gene: TRBD2; j_gene: TRBJ2-1; abundance: few; v_gene: TRBV29-1; CDR3aa: CSVAGTSGYNEQFF; CDR3nt: TGCAGCGTTGCCGGGACTAGCGGCTACAATGAGCAGTTCTTC
d_gene: .; j_gene: TRBJ2-1; abundance: .; v_gene: TRBV30; CDR3aa: CAWSVGYNEQFF; CDR3nt: TGTGCCTGGAGTGTCGGTTACAATGAGCAGTTCTTC
d_gene: .; j_gene: TRBJ2-1; abundance: few; v_gene: TRBV28; CDR3aa: CASSRTGGHNEQFF; CDR3nt: TGTGCCAGCAGTCGGACTGGAGGGCACAATGAGCAGTTCTTC
d_gene: .; j_gene: TRBJ2-3; abundance: .; v_gene: TRBV2; CDR3aa: CASKGVTDTQYF; CDR3nt: TGTGCCAGCAAGGGTGTGACAGATACGCAGTATTTT
d_gene: .; j_gene: TRBJ2-7; abundance: few; v_gene: TRBV18; CDR3aa: CASHTSGAVYEQYF; CDR3nt: TGTGCCAGTCACACGTCGGGGGCGGTATACGAGCAGTACTTC
d_gene: .; j_gene: TRBJ1-2; abundance: .; v_gene: TRBV29-1; CDR3aa: CSVVAGVGYTF; CDR3nt: TGCAGCGTTGTGGCAGGGGTCGGCTACACCTTC
d_gene: .; j_gene: TRBJ2-1; abundance: .; v_gene: TRBV30; CDR3aa: CAWDEQFF; CDR3nt: TGTGCCTGGGACGAGCAGTTCTTC
d_gene: TRBD1; j_gene: TRBJ1-6; abundance: .; v_gene: TRBV4-1; CDR3aa: CASTLPSATGDNSPLHF; CDR3nt: TGCGCCAGCACACTTCCATCCGCCACAGGGGATAATTCACCCCTCCACTTT
d_gene: .; j_gene: TRBJ1-2; abundance: few; v_gene: TRBV29-1; CDR3aa: CSVPDNYGYTF; CDR3nt: TGCAGCGTACCGGACAACTATGGCTACACCTTC
d_gene: .; j_gene: TRBJ1-2; abundance: .; v_gene: TRBV30; CDR3aa: CAWTIGDLIGYTF; CDR3nt: TGTGCCTGGACGATCGGTGATTTGATAGGCTACACCTTC
d_gene: .; j_gene: TRBJ2-5; abundance: .; v_gene: TRBV30; CDR3aa: CAWSEEGETQYF; CDR3nt: TGTGCCTGGAGTGAGGAGGGCGAGACCCAGTACTTC
d_gene: .; j_gene: TRBJ1-5; abundance: .; v_gene: TRBV5-1; CDR3aa: CASSLAPGQPQHF; CDR3nt: TGCGCCAGCAGCTTGGCCCCGGGTCAGCCCCAGCATTTT
d_gene: TRBD2; j_gene: TRBJ2-5; abundance: .; v_gene: TRBV27; CDR3aa: CASSPLPLGGETQYF; CDR3nt: TGTGCCAGCAGTCCACTCCCTCTGGGAGGGGAGACCCAGTACTTC
d_gene: .; j_gene: TRBJ1-1; abundance: once; v_gene: TRBV27; CDR3aa: CASNDRMNTEAFF; CDR3nt: TGTGCCAGCAACGACAGAATGAACACTGAAGCTTTCTTT